This T cell receptor beta chain was captured by sequencing in a study of early T cells in non-severe SARS-CoV-2 infection. Notes on this clonotype: Its specificity is unknown.

V was clipped by 4 bases and J by 7 bases, with 8 bases between them. Germline CDR1 is KGHDR and CDR2 is SFDVKD. The length of the CDR3 is 12 residues. TCRdb used MiXCR to reprocess the 5' RACE reads, holding one entry per CDR3 protein. The sample has 50,000 or so distinct CDR3 sequences, 10% to 15% seen once. Study-wide findings and caveats: VDJdb matching skewed toward anti-spike CD8 responses, missing private and CD4 specificities.

The V and J genes are TRBV24-1 and TRBJ2-3; D uncertain. The TCR was taken from an adult who was a healthcare worker with PCR-confirmed SARS-CoV-2 infection or an uninfected control (not recorded which). Material for sequencing was whole blood. The DNA of the CDR3 is TGTGCCACCAGTGAGACCGAAAATACGCAGTATTTT. It specifies CATSETENTQYF.